Below, one T cell receptor (beta chain) is given with its context. With 5 bases removed from V and 2 bases from J, the gap between germline ends came to 13 bases. The CDR3 consists of 14 residues. The germline CDR1 and CDR2 sequences are LNHDA and SQIVND (reference sequence). TCRdb re-derived calls from the RT-PCR reads in MiXCR, one entry per CDR3 protein. The repertoire holds 650,000 to 800,000 distinct CDR3 sequences, with 12% to 15% as singletons. The origin of this receptor is a female donor in good health, serving as a healthy control. The chain carries TRBV19 and TRBJ2-7; TRBD1 is a possible D gene (6 bases). The sample consisted of memory CD4+ T cells from blood. Here the CDR3 DNA reads TGTGCCAGTAGTGTTAACAGGGCGACCTACGAGCAGTACTTC. It encodes CASSVNRATYEQYF.